Listed below are T cell receptor beta chains from one sample, sequenced in a study of long-term antiretroviral therapy in people with HIV. Sequenced by immunoSEQ multiplex PCR; TCRdb stores in-frame clones only, minus some. This sample yields around 29,000 clones, of which nearly 95% are seen a single time; 5.5% to 7% belongs to the top ten. Material: unsorted PBMCs, obtained less than 6.8 years after starting antiretroviral therapy. The receptors derive from a middle-aged woman with HIV. Both conserved end residues are part of each CDR3. The D gene is left open where the match is weak. Size is omitted from some rows. Given values are once, few, many or a class for expanded clones.

clone size: few
J gene: TRBJ1-2
D gene: .
V gene: TRBV9
CDR3 protein: CASSVAPGGTYGYTF
CDR3 DNA: TGTGCCAGCAGCGTAGCCCCAGGAGGTACCTATGGCTACACCTTC

clone size: .
J gene: TRBJ1-4
D gene: .
V gene: TRBV2
CDR3 protein: CASSPYRGPTNEKLFF
CDR3 DNA: TGTGCCAGCAGCCCCTACCGGGGACCAACTAATGAAAAACTGTTTTTT

clone size: few
J gene: TRBJ1-6
D gene: TRBD1
V gene: TRBV18
CDR3 protein: CASSPDREISPLHF
CDR3 DNA: TGTGCCAGCTCACCAGACAGGGAAATCTCACCCCTCCACTTT

clone size: .
J gene: TRBJ2-7
D gene: .
V gene: TRBV10-3
CDR3 protein: CAISGGDRDSYEQYF
CDR3 DNA: TGTGCCATCAGTGGGGGGGACAGAGACTCCTACGAGCAGTACTTC

clone size: once
J gene: TRBJ1-2
D gene: .
V gene: TRBV19
CDR3 protein: CASSNEPGVNYYGYTF
CDR3 DNA: TGTGCCAGTAGTAACGAACCGGGAGTTAACTACTATGGCTACACCTTC

clone size: .
J gene: TRBJ1-2
D gene: .
V gene: TRBV6-5
CDR3 protein: CASSYSRESGYTF
CDR3 DNA: TGTGCCAGCAGTTACTCGCGGGAAAGTGGCTACACCTTC

clone size: .
J gene: TRBJ1-5
D gene: TRBD1
V gene: TRBV10-3
CDR3 protein: CAISTGGSQPQHF
CDR3 DNA: TGTGCCATCTCTACAGGGGGCTCTCAGCCCCAGCATTTT

clone size: .
J gene: TRBJ1-5
D gene: .
V gene: TRBV2
CDR3 protein: CASTDRSNQPQHF
CDR3 DNA: TGTGCCAGCACCGACAGGTCCAATCAGCCCCAGCATTTT

clone size: few
J gene: TRBJ1-4
D gene: .
V gene: TRBV19
CDR3 protein: CASSMVDEKLFF
CDR3 DNA: TGTGCCAGTAGTATGGTCGATGAAAAACTGTTTTTT

clone size: once
J gene: TRBJ1-2
D gene: .
V gene: TRBV19
CDR3 protein: CASSTTIQSANYGYTF
CDR3 DNA: TGTGCCAGTAGTACTACCATTCAGTCTGCTAACTATGGCTACACCTTC

clone size: .
J gene: TRBJ2-1
D gene: .
V gene: TRBV18
CDR3 protein: CASSPSRGRNNEQFF
CDR3 DNA: TGTGCCAGCTCACCAAGCCGGGGGAGAAACAATGAGCAGTTCTTC

clone size: once
J gene: TRBJ1-2
D gene: .
V gene: TRBV30
CDR3 protein: CAWEERFDQRGYTF
CDR3 DNA: TGTGCCTGGGAAGAGCGTTTCGACCAAAGAGGCTACACCTTC

clone size: few
J gene: TRBJ1-1
D gene: .
V gene: TRBV6-5
CDR3 protein: CASSYNREVSTEAFF
CDR3 DNA: TGTGCCAGCAGTTACAACAGGGAAGTATCCACTGAAGCTTTCTTT

clone size: .
J gene: TRBJ2-2
D gene: .
V gene: TRBV10-3
CDR3 protein: CAISDGGYTGELFF
CDR3 DNA: TGTGCCATCAGTGATGGGGGGTACACCGGGGAGCTGTTTTTT

clone size: .
J gene: TRBJ1-5
D gene: TRBD1
V gene: TRBV6-1
CDR3 protein: CASSTGGGGDQPQHF
CDR3 DNA: TGTGCCAGCAGCACAGGGGGCGGAGGGGATCAGCCCCAGCATTTT

clone size: .
J gene: TRBJ2-2
D gene: .
V gene: TRBV19
CDR3 protein: CASSLLTDNTGELFF
CDR3 DNA: TGTGCCAGTAGTTTGCTGACAGATAACACCGGGGAGCTGTTTTTT

clone size: .
J gene: TRBJ1-4
D gene: TRBD1
V gene: TRBV11-2
CDR3 protein: CASSWSDRVGEKLFF
CDR3 DNA: TGTGCCAGCAGCTGGTCGGACAGGGTCGGCGAAAAACTGTTTTTT

clone size: .
J gene: TRBJ1-3
D gene: TRBD1
V gene: TRBV7-2
CDR3 protein: CASSSSTGVAGNTIYF
CDR3 DNA: TGTGCCAGCAGCTCCTCGACAGGGGTGGCTGGAAACACCATATATTTT

clone size: .
J gene: TRBJ2-4
D gene: TRBD2
V gene: TRBV18
CDR3 protein: CASSPPVAGGNIQYF
CDR3 DNA: TGTGCCAGCTCACCACCGGTGGCGGGGGGAAACATTCAGTACTTC

clone size: .
J gene: TRBJ1-2
D gene: .
V gene: TRBV10-3
CDR3 protein: CAISEQGDGYTF
CDR3 DNA: TGTGCCATCAGTGAGCAGGGAGATGGCTACACCTTC